This T cell receptor beta chain was captured by sequencing in a study of blood T cell repertoires in COVID-19. This CDR3 has 17 residues. Germline assignment: CDR1 SGDLS and CDR2 YYNGEE. V was shortened by 0 bases and J by 3 bases, with 16 bases between the two germline ends. Participant ages covered about 18 to 89 years across about 25 US areas. Clinical history as reported by participants underpinned cohort assignment. No more than 2 weeks before study entry, exposed participants had met a case of COVID-19. This clone has just one count. Sequencing was performed with immunoSEQ multiplex PCR; in TCRdb, only in-frame clones are kept and a portion is missing. Among 250,000 or so clones listed, approximately 90% were seen once.

V is TRBV9 and J is TRBJ1-5; D is unclear. The sample comprised PBMCs or T cells enriched from blood (not recorded which). The clonotype originates from a man in his forties who had been exposed to COVID-19. The DNA for the CDR3 is TGTGCCAGCAGCGTAGTACCCGTGGGCCGTACCAATCAGCCCCAGCATTTT. Translation: CASSVVPVGRTNQPQHF.